This T cell receptor beta chain was found in a study of CD8+ T cells in alopecia areata. Study-level background: Tofacitinib was taken orally by treated patients, and the dose was 5 to 10 mg twice daily. Overall study findings and caveats: Tofacitinib did not eliminate many expanded lesional clones from scalp or blood. Alopecia totalis/universalis scalp especially showed more expanded CD8+ clones than normal scalp.

Treatment of the sample: oral pan-JAK inhibitor, 5-10 mg twice daily. Alopecia areata patients gave lesional scalp punch biopsies and peripheral blood samples. The germline V gene encodes CDR1 GTSNPN and CDR2 SVGIG (reference sequence). V was pared by 0 bases and J by 7 bases, with 7 bases between. The CDR3 extends over 11 amino acids. Comments on this clone: Its antigen is not known.

Sequencing used cDNA as its template, made by extracting RNA and reverse transcribing it. Measured with immunoSEQ multiplex PCR; TCRdb has only the in-frame clones, and not every one. This sample has around 150,000 clones; less than 70% occur once, and the top ten carry about 0.94%. Sample: CD4+ T cells sorted from blood, taken at week 4, from a patient treated with tofacitinib. V gene TRBV30 combines with J gene TRBJ2-7; D gene unclear. The TCR was taken from a human donor with alopecia areata. CDR3 sequence reads: CAWSVVWEQYF. CDR3 DNA sequence: TGTGCCTGGAGTGTAGTGTGGGAGCAGTACTTC.